This note documents a single TCR beta chain sequence. Its antigen is unknown. No much larger clonotype is one base removed from it; base qualities were not supplied. In the prospective study, participants were roughly 18 to 89 years old, resided in under 30 geographic areas of the United States, and were enrolled through a virtual design. To assign participants to cohorts, the prospective study relied on clinical history that participants themselves reported in a screening survey and a study questionnaire. For ImmuneRACE Cohort 3, a participant was defined as recovered based on two consecutive negative NP/OP PCR tests, clearance by a healthcare professional, or resolution of symptoms. In the prospective study, whole blood, serum and a nasopharyngeal or oropharyngeal swab were collected from each participant by mobile phlebotomists. Participants in the prospective study had the option to provide additional blood draws and questionnaires over a roughly 2-month period. Blood samples from the prospective study were shipped frozen or at room temperature prior to DNA extraction.

The source of the sample is a study of blood T cell repertoires in COVID-19 (dated by TCRdb to 2018 to 2020). Some background on the complete study: The collaborator samples originated in the United States, Italy and Spain and spanned the acute and convalescent phases of COVID-19. Where HLA class I and class II types were available, the types were taken from metadata supplied by the sample provider, not from assay-based typing. Sample metadata almost always included a de-identified subject ID, COVID-19 status, age in years and sex. Deeply sampled blood TCRbeta repertoires from subjects exposed to, actively infected with, or recovered from COVID-19 were included in the dataset. The prospective study material was composed of cDNA or gDNA derived from T cells, B-cell-depleted T cells, or PBMCs. The samples were drawn from the first 160 participants of the ongoing ImmuneRACE study and from 1,254 subjects provided by 6 global collaborators. The repertoires were made available in a free public database intended to serve as a resource for research on the immune response to SARS-CoV-2.

Study-level results and caveats: The amount of clinical and demographic metadata varied by source and participant and was provided uncurated.

TCRbeta CDR3 regions were amplified from genomic DNA by means of the immunoSEQ Assay, a bias-controlled multiplex PCR. On the study's bioinformatics: Within the assay, amplification of reference gene primers was used to estimate how many nucleated cells each sample contained. To quantify the absolute abundance of each unique TCRbeta CDR3 rearrangement, sequence reads were collapsed and filtered. Productive Simpson clonality was computed per sample as the square root of Simpson's diversity index over productive rearrangements. Imported from immuneACCESS, the table was reduced by TCRdb to in-frame sequences with V and J called. These copies leave out some clones; in studies compared against another copy, an unresolved V gene accounts for under half, and the cause of the remainder is not known. Clone size and the V and J calls come from that table; the DNA yielded D and trimming. The sample contains fewer than 200,000 clones, more than 65% of them found a single time. Around 18% of the sample is held by the ten biggest clonotypes.

V is reduced by 0 bases and J by 3 bases, leaving a spacing of 10 bases between them. Sequences SGHRS (CDR1) and YFSETQ (CDR2) are obtained from the germline V gene. Measured from the cysteine to the phenylalanine, the CDR3 is 15 residues long. The CDR3 DNA has 45 bases and is translated from base 1. This TCR was sampled from a man in his sixties who had recovered from COVID-19. The sequence links TRBV5-1 to TRBJ1-5, with the D segment identity uncertain. The sample taken for sequencing was PBMCs or T cells enriched from blood (not recorded which). CDR3 loop: CASSLDGGVNQPQHF. The DNA sequence is TGCGCCAGCAGCTTGGATGGCGGAGTCAATCAGCCCCAGCATTTT.